A selection of T cell receptor beta chains follows, all from one sample in a study of blood T cell repertoires in COVID-19. Clones were sequenced by immunoSEQ multiplex PCR, and TCRdb holds only the in-frame ones, with some missing. This table holds 130,000 to 150,000 clones, 79% found once. The source material was peripheral blood. The receptors originated from a man aged 60 to 69 with acute or convalescent COVID-19. Both conserved end residues are part of each CDR3. The order of the fields is clone size, V gene, J gene, D gene, CDR3 DNA, CDR3 protein. The D gene is left open where the match is weak. Size tells how often a clone was seen (once, few, many) or the class of an expanded clone, and some rows leave it out.

.,TRBV4-1,TRBJ2-6,.,TGCGCCAGCTCGGGGGAGCACTCTGGGGCCAACGTCCTGACTTTC,CASSGEHSGANVLTF
.,TRBV24-1,TRBJ1-1,.,TGTGCCACCAGTGATCACCGGGACACTGAAGCTTTCTTT,CATSDHRDTEAFF
few,TRBV29-1,TRBJ1-1,.,TGCAGCGCCTTGGACAGACTGAACACTGAAGCTTTCTTT,CSALDRLNTEAFF
.,TRBV28,TRBJ1-2,TRBD1,TGTGCCAGCAGAACAGGGGCAGGGGGCGACTATGGCTACACCTTC,CASRTGAGGDYGYTF
.,TRBV11-2,TRBJ1-2,.,TGTGCCAGCAGCTTAGGGGCCCAGAACTATGGCTACACCTTC,CASSLGAQNYGYTF
few,TRBV5-1,TRBJ2-1,.,TGCGCCAGCAGCTTGGAGCTAGCGAAGGATGAGCAGTTCTTC,CASSLELAKDEQFF
few,TRBV7-2,TRBJ2-6,.,TGTGCCAGCAGCTTTAGCTCTGGGGCCAACGTCCTGACTTTC,CASSFSSGANVLTF
.,TRBV2,TRBJ2-1,TRBD2,TGTGCCAGCATCCCCTTAGCGGGAGCCACCTACAATGAGCAGTTCTTC,CASIPLAGATYNEQFF
.,TRBV6-1,TRBJ1-2,.,TGTGCCAGCAGTGAAGGCAGGGGTCGGTCTGGCTACACCTTC,CASSEGRGRSGYTF
.,TRBV3-1/TRBV3-2,TRBJ2-3,.,TGTGCCAGCAGCCAAGGGGGCCAGATAGGAGATACGCAGTATTTT,CASSQGGQIGDTQYF
.,TRBV5-1,TRBJ2-1,.,TGCGCCAGCAGCTTGGAAGGGGTGTCTTACAATGAGCAGTTCTTC,CASSLEGVSYNEQFF
.,TRBV19,TRBJ1-6,.,TGTGCCAGCGGCCCCCAAGTGGGGGCCTCTTATTCACCCCTCCACTTT,CASGPQVGASYSPLHF
few,TRBV19,TRBJ1-2,.,TGTGCCAGTAGTATTAAGCCTCCACAGTATGGCTACACCTTC,CASSIKPPQYGYTF
once,TRBV7-6,TRBJ1-4,.,TGTGCCAGCAGCTCGAGACAGGCAACTAATGAAAAACTGTTTTTT,CASSSRQATNEKLFF
.,TRBV30,TRBJ1-2,.,TGTGCCTGGAGTGTAACAGGGTTCTATGGCTACACCTTC,CAWSVTGFYGYTF
.,TRBV24-1,TRBJ2-6,TRBD1,TGTGCCACCAGTGATTGGACAGGCTCTGGGGCCAACGTCCTGACTTTC,CATSDWTGSGANVLTF
.,TRBV2,TRBJ1-2,.,TGTGCCAGCAGTTCCTATAGCTATGGCTACACCTTC,CASSSYSYGYTF
.,TRBV20-1,TRBJ2-7,.,TGCAGTGCTAGTGGGGGGGGGCTCTACGAGCAGTACTTC,CSASGGGLYEQYF
.,TRBV28,TRBJ2-7,.,TGTGCCAGCACCCAATTAGGACAGACCTACGAGCAGTACTTC,CASTQLGQTYEQYF
.,TRBV24-1,TRBJ2-4,TRBD1,TGTGCCACCAGTGATTCTAGGGGGCTCGGCAAAAACATTCAGTACTTC,CATSDSRGLGKNIQYF
.,TRBV4-3,TRBJ1-6,TRBD1,TGCGCCAGCCGATCGAATTTACAGGGGGATAATTCACCCCTCCACTTT,CASRSNLQGDNSPLHF
once,TRBV30,TRBJ2-1,.,TGTGCCTGGAGTGACGGCAGGCTTCTTGGGTTGCCGTTCTTC,CAWSDGRLLGLPFF
.,TRBV7-2,TRBJ1-5,TRBD1,TGTGCCAGTAGGGGACAGGTCAATCAGCCCCAGCATTTT,CASRGQVNQPQHF
.,TRBV7-4,TRBJ1-5,.,TGTGCCAGCAGCTTTGCTACAGGGTTAGGTAGCAATCAGCCCCAGCATTTT,CASSFATGLGSNQPQHF
.,TRBV4-2,TRBJ2-5,.,TGTGCCAGCAGCCAAGAGTCGGGATCGGGAGAGACCCAGTACTTC,CASSQESGSGETQYF
.,TRBV19,TRBJ2-1,TRBD2,TGTGCCAGTAGTATGGCTCTAGCGGGAGGGCCTGATTACAATGAGCAGTTCTTC,CASSMALAGGPDYNEQFF
few,TRBV6-2/TRBV6-3,TRBJ1-2,TRBD1,TGTGCCAGCAGTTACTTGGGACAGTATGGCTACACCTTC,CASSYLGQYGYTF
many,TRBV19,TRBJ2-2,TRBD2,TGTGCCAGTAGACAAGCGGGAGCCTCCGGGGAGCTGTTTTTT,CASRQAGASGELFF
.,TRBV27,TRBJ1-5,.,TGTGCCAGCAGCCCAGTATATAGCAATCAGCCCCAGCATTTT,CASSPVYSNQPQHF
.,TRBV19,TRBJ1-5,.,TGTGCCAGTAGAGGGACTAATAGCAATCAGCCCCAGCATTTT,CASRGTNSNQPQHF
.,TRBV28,TRBJ1-2,TRBD1,TGTGCCAGCAGATACAGGGGTGGCTACACCTTC,CASRYRGGYTF
once,TRBV6-1,TRBJ2-7,TRBD2,TGTGCCAGCAGTGACCCTCGGGGGGTAAGCGACGAGCAGTACTTC,CASSDPRGVSDEQYF
.,TRBV7-9,TRBJ2-1,TRBD1,TGTGCCAGCATCCAGACAGGGGTCTACAATGAGCAGTTCTTC,CASIQTGVYNEQFF
once,TRBV7-9,TRBJ2-1,.,TGTGCCAGCAGCTCCCGATTGGCCACCTACAATGAGCAGTTCTTC,CASSSRLATYNEQFF
few,TRBV28,TRBJ2-5,TRBD2,TGTGCCAGCAGTTTAGAGACTAGCGGGAGGGCCAGGGAGACCCAGTACTTC,CASSLETSGRARETQYF
medium-sized,TRBV4-3,TRBJ1-1,.,TGCGCCAGCAGCCAAGGCGCAGCGATGAACACTGAAGCTTTCTTT,CASSQGAAMNTEAFF
few,TRBV19,TRBJ1-1,.,TGTGCCAGTAGTTCCGGCGGGAACACTGAAGCTTTCTTT,CASSSGGNTEAFF
.,TRBV5-1,TRBJ2-3,TRBD2,TGCGCCAGCGCTAGACTAGCGGCTGACACAGATACGCAGTATTTT,CASARLAADTDTQYF
.,TRBV4-1,TRBJ1-2,TRBD1,TGCGCCAGCAGCAAAGACTTTTGGACAGGGGCCTATGGCTACACCTTC,CASSKDFWTGAYGYTF
.,TRBV28,TRBJ1-1,.,TGTGCCAGCAGTTTAGCAGGCTATAGGGCTTTCTTT,CASSLAGYRAFF
.,TRBV30,TRBJ2-3,TRBD2,TGTGCCTGGAGTGTACAACCGGGGACTAGCGGGAGGTTGGATACGCAGTATTTT,CAWSVQPGTSGRLDTQYF
.,TRBV3-1/TRBV3-2,TRBJ1-1,TRBD1,TGTGCCAGCAGCCAAAGGGCGGGGACGACAGGGGTGGCTTTCTTT,CASSQRAGTTGVAFF
.,TRBV2,TRBJ1-5,TRBD1,TGTGCCAGCTCCTGGGCGGGACAGGGAGGTCAGCCCCAGCATTTT,CASSWAGQGGQPQHF
few,TRBV5-8,TRBJ1-5,.,TGTGCCAGCACCCCTCGAAGCGGGGGCAATCAGCCCCAGCATTTT,CASTPRSGGNQPQHF
.,TRBV4-1,TRBJ1-2,TRBD1,TGCGCCAGCAGCGGCATCGACAGGGGAAGCTATGGCTACACCTTC,CASSGIDRGSYGYTF
.,TRBV19,TRBJ2-1,.,TGTGCCAGTTCAGATGCGGCAGCTAATTACAATGAGCAGTTCTTC,CASSDAAANYNEQFF
.,TRBV7-3,TRBJ2-1,.,TGTGCCAGCAGCCCGGGAGTGGCCTACAATGAGCAGTTCTTC,CASSPGVAYNEQFF
.,TRBV5-1,TRBJ2-5,TRBD1,TGCGCCAGCAGCCCCGGGACAGGCGGAGAGACCCAGTACTTC,CASSPGTGGETQYF
few,TRBV19,TRBJ2-2,TRBD2,TGTGCCAGTGGGCGACTAGCGGGAGGAAAAACCGGGGAGCTGTTTTTT,CASGRLAGGKTGELFF
.,TRBV9,TRBJ2-7,.,TGTGCCAGCAGCGTAGGCCCAGGGTCCTACGAGCAGTACTTC,CASSVGPGSYEQYF
.,TRBV3-1/TRBV3-2,TRBJ1-5,.,TGTGCCAGCAGCCAAGCAGGGCCGGGTCAGCCCCAGCATTTT,CASSQAGPGQPQHF
.,TRBV6-2/TRBV6-3,TRBJ2-3,.,TGTGCCAGCAGTCCGGGACTGCCGGCAGATACGCAGTATTTT,CASSPGLPADTQYF
.,TRBV6-2/TRBV6-3,TRBJ1-1,.,TGTGCCAGCAGTTACGCGGGATTCTACACTGAAGCTTTCTTT,CASSYAGFYTEAFF